One sample yielded the 15 T cell receptor beta chains listed below, sequenced in a study of Graves' ophthalmopathy and Graves' hyperthyroidism. From RNA, the CDR3 regions of TCR beta chains were amplified and sequenced. After a first-round RT-PCR with HTBI primers, a second-round multiplex PCR was run. Via MiXCR, TCRdb re-called the multiplex PCR reads, giving one row per CDR3 protein. The sample includes about 1.2 million distinct CDR3 sequences, 36% of them seen just once. Sequencing used peripheral blood or thyroid tissue (not recorded which). These receptors were collected from an adult man with Graves' hyperthyroidism.

This chain joins TRBV10-3 and TRBJ2-7, with TRBD2 identical over 11 bases. The CDR3 sequence is 14 residues long. Trimming removed 5 bases from V and 7 bases from J; junction bases left unmatched: 7. The germline gives CDR1 ENHRY, CDR2 SYGVKD. CDR3 in amino acids: CAISITSGSGEQYF. The CDR3 DNA is TGTGCCATCAGTATTACTAGCGGGAGCGGAGAGCAGTACTTC.

Concerning this clonotype itself: Since a much larger clone is just one base distant, this may be a read error. The rearrangement links TRBV19 to TRBJ1-6; 7 bases match TRBD1. The V and J ends lost 10 bases and 11 bases, in that order; junction bases with no gene match: 14. CDR3 length: 14 residues. The germline V gene encodes CDR1 LNHDA and CDR2 SQIVND (reference sequence). The CDR3 region has the DNA TGTGCCACGTCCGCTGGACAGGCCAATCCACCCCTCCACTTT. Its protein product is CATSAGQANPPLHF.

The chain combines TRBV2 with TRBJ1-1; D gene uncertain. V lost 5 bases, J lost 0 bases, and 13 bases lay in between. CDR3 size: 15 residues. The germline V gene has CDR1 SNHLY and CDR2 FYNNEI. The CDR3 DNA sequence: TGTGCCAGCAGTTACCCGGCAGCAATGAACACTGAAGCTTTCTTT. It specifies CASSYPAAMNTEAFF.

As to this clonotype: A much more abundant neighbour one base away suggests this may be a read error. The chain couples TRBV7-8 to TRBJ2-7, with 7 positions matching TRBD1. The V segment lost 5 bases and the J segment 4 bases; nucleotides outside the gene matches: 5. Germline CDR1 SGHVS, CDR2 FQNEAQ. This CDR3 contains 13 residues. The CDR3 sequence is CASSGRGRYEQYF. The CDR3 DNA reads TGTGCCAGCAGCGGCAGGGGGAGATACGAGCAGTACTTC.

This clonotype came up many times. The chain uses TRBV5-1 and TRBJ1-4; perhaps TRBD1 as D (5 bases). The CDR3 extends over 17 amino acids. Trimming shortened V by 2 bases and J by 5 bases, and 19 bases separated the two germline ends. Germline CDR1 is SGHRS and CDR2 is YFSETQ. CDR3 amino acids: CASSFNPQRGGNEKLFF. The CDR3 nucleotides read TGCGCCAGCAGCTTTAATCCTCAGAGGGGAGGAAATGAAAAACTGTTTTTT.

The V and J genes are TRBV20-1 and TRBJ2-2, with D possibly matching TRBD2 (5 bases). There are 14 residues in the CDR3. The ends were cut back, 3 bases at V and 10 bases at J, with 18 bases in the middle. Looked up from germline, CDR1 is DFQATT and CDR2 is SNEGSKA (reference sequence). CDR3 sequence reads: CSASPVTGLEELFF. CDR3 nucleotide sequence: TGCAGTGCTAGCCCAGTGACGGGGTTGGAGGAGCTGTTTTTT.

This clonotype appeared a few times. This clone may be a read error of a much larger clone one base away. V and J are TRBV10-3 and TRBJ1-1, with D perhaps matching TRBD1 (5 bases). This CDR3 region has 14 residues. Looked up from germline, CDR1 is ENHRY and CDR2 is SYGVKD. Between the trimmed V and J ends, which lost 2 bases and 6 bases, there was a span of 13 bases. The CDR3 here is CAISEGGTDAEAFF. As DNA, the CDR3 is TGTGCCATCAGTGAGGGGGGGACGGACGCTGAAGCTTTCTTT.

This clonotype was counted ten times or more. The DNA of the CDR3 is TGCAGCGTTGGTCTAGGGAACTCTGGAAACACCATATATTTT. Translating it yields CSVGLGNSGNTIYF. The rearrangement links TRBV29-1 to TRBJ1-3, with D unresolved. The CDR3 is made up of 14 amino acids. Germline loops: CDR1 SQVTM, CDR2 ANQGSEA. V dropped 4 bases and J dropped 0 bases, with 10 bases sitting between them.

In this sample, this clonotype turned up many times. The chain employs TRBV19 and TRBJ1-4, with a possible D match to TRBD1 (5 bases). The germline V gene has CDR1 LNHDA and CDR2 SQIVND (reference sequence). Trimming pared 5 bases from V and 11 bases from J, leaving 24 bases between. This CDR3 contains 16 residues. The CDR3: CASSRGRTGAGVKLFF. CDR3 nucleotide sequence: TGTGCCAGTAGTCGCGGACGTACAGGCGCGGGGGTTAAACTGTTTTTT.

The V and J genes are TRBV7-8 and TRBJ1-5; 9 bases match TRBD1. V lost 6 bases, J lost 9 bases, and 6 bases stayed unmatched. CDR3 length: 13 amino acids. The germline V gene has CDR1 SGHVS and CDR2 FQNEAQ. The CDR3 is CASRSGTGRPQHF. DNA of the CDR3: TGTGCCAGCAGGTCTGGGACAGGGCGGCCCCAGCATTTT.

In its sample, this clonotype was seen a few times. The genes are TRBV4-3 and TRBJ2-7, with TRBD2 matching 10 bases. In germline, CDR1 is LGHNA, CDR2 YSLEER. The CDR3 runs 15 residues. J gave up 7 bases and V 5 bases, and 11 bases lay outside the gene matches. The CDR3 region is CASSMSGGATGEQYF. CDR3 nucleotides: TGCGCCAGCAGCATGAGCGGGGGGGCGACGGGTGAGCAGTACTTC.

The chain employs TRBV20-1 and TRBJ1-4, with D possibly matching TRBD1 (6 bases). Germline V lookup: CDR1 DFQATT, CDR2 SNEGSKA (reference sequence). The CDR3 is 14 amino acids. The V end lost 1 base, the J end lost 10 bases, and 16 bases lay between the germline ends. CDR3 nucleotide sequence: TGCAGTGCTAGAGTACCGGGACATATCCGAAAACTGTTTTTT. Encoded protein: CSARVPGHIRKLFF.

This clonotype showed up just a few times. The chain has TRBV12-5 and TRBJ2-7; 9 bases are a match to TRBD1. J lost 7 bases, V lost 1 base, and 5 bases had no gene match. The CDR3 spans 14 residues. Germline V CDR1 and CDR2: LGHNT, FRNRAP. The CDR3 region has the DNA TGTGCTAGTGGTTTGGGGACAGGGGTGGATGAGCAGTACTTC. This translates into CASGLGTGVDEQYF. The variable domain in full, completed from reference TRBV12-5 and TRBJ2-7, reads DARVTQTPRHKVTEMGQEVTMRCQPILGHNTVFWYRQTMMQGLELLAYFRNRAPLDDSGMPKDRFSAEMPDATLATLKIQPSEPRDSAVYFCASGLGTGVDEQYFGPGTRLTVT.

V and J are TRBV20-1 and TRBJ2-5; 9 positions match TRBD1. CDR1 and CDR2 (germline): DFQATT, SNEGSKA (reference sequence). The ends lost 3 bases at V and 5 bases at J; junction bases unmatched: 7. The CDR3 spans 14 residues. The CDR3 DNA follows: TGCAGTGCTAGCCGTACAGGGGGCAGGGAGACCCAGTACTTC. It translates to CSASRTGGRETQYF.

In regard to this clonotype: The junction departs from germline at one end; a sequencing error may be responsible. The V and J genes are TRBV7-2 and TRBJ2-2; D unresolved. Germline V gene sequence: CDR1 SGHTA, CDR2 FQGNSA. This CDR3 is 16 amino acids long. CDR3: CASRLDHNQYTGELFF. The CDR3 DNA follows: TGTGCCAGCAGGTTAGATCACAACCAATACACCGGGGAGCTGTTTTTT.